This TCR beta chain was captured by sequencing in a study of Graves' ophthalmopathy and Graves' hyperthyroidism. General observations from the study: Blood shared most expanded thyroid clonotypes above 0.001 frequency.

This clonotype was counted many times. Its target is unknown. For repertoire sequencing, the TCR beta CDR3 regions were amplified from RNA transcripts. A first-round RT-PCR used HTBI primers, followed by a second-round multiplex PCR. TCRdb fed the multiplex PCR reads into MiXCR, producing one record per CDR3 protein. The sample includes about 420,000 distinct CDR3 sequences, around a fifth seen only once; the top ten take approximately 3%. Over 18 months of follow-up, stable hyperthyroidism required that no ophthalmopathy appear. Clinical symptoms, serum thyroxine, TRAb, thyroid ultrasound and orbital computed tomography determined diagnosis. A 10 ml volume of fresh peripheral blood provided the PBMCs. After removal of 3 bases from V and 4 bases from J, the junction contained 9 bases not matched to a gene. CDR1 and CDR2 (germline): MDHEN, SYDVKM. This CDR3 region has 16 residues.

V is TRBV28 and J is TRBJ2-7, with 10 bases aligning to TRBD2. The TCR sequence derives from a woman in her late teens or twenties with stable Graves' hyperthyroidism. Specimen: peripheral blood. The CDR3 is CASSLESAGGRYEQYF. CDR3 sequence (DNA): TGTGCCAGCAGTTTGGAATCAGCGGGGGGGCGGTACGAGCAGTACTTC.